This T cell receptor beta chain derives from a study of graft-versus-host responses after intestinal transplantation. Turning to the study itself: All of the recipients had induction that used anti-thymocyte globulin, then tacrolimus and steroids for approximately 3 years.

Libraries were prepared by immunoSEQ multiplex PCR; TCRdb keeps only in-frame clonotypes and omits some of them. The sample lists almost 55,000 clones, about 89% occurring once. Losses at the gene ends were 6 bases for V and 6 bases for J; bases not matched to a gene: 8. The CDR3 contains 15 residues. Germline V gene lookup returns CDR1 SGDLS and CDR2 YYNGEE. For this clone: Its matching antigen is unknown.

The study, taken as a whole, reports: There was an association between peak levels of circulating GvH clones and early post-transplant HvG declines. GvH clones turned up in recipient marrow; some had shown up first in ileum or blood.

This specimen consisted of PBMCs, obtained roughly 95 weeks after intestinal transplant. The chain links TRBV9 to TRBJ2-1; 11 bases are a match to TRBD2. This TCR came from a human patient who received an intestinal transplant, so some T cells may come from the graft donor. CDR3 bases: TGTGCCAGCACCTCAACTAGCGGGGGCCTCAATGAGCAGTTCTTC. This encodes CASTSTSGGLNEQFF.